The clone carrying this T cell receptor beta chain was observed once. Antigen specificity is unknown. The sample comes from a study of shared clonotypes between healthy human individuals. Study-wide points: Memory subsets had estimated richness that was generally smaller than that of naive subsets. Donor clonotype sharing was expected to depend on sequencing depth. In four donors, about 5% of naive CD4 clonotypes appeared in common.

Libraries were prepared by immunoSEQ multiplex PCR; TCRdb keeps only in-frame clonotypes and omits some of them. The table records under 850,000 clones, 80% to 95% of them present only once. CD8 cells classed as naive were CD45RO-negative and positively selected for CCR7, excluding terminally differentiated effector memory CD45RA+ cells. This clonotype was sampled from a man aged 30 to 45 in good health. The sample was naive CD8+ T cells sorted from blood.

CDR3 nucleotide sequence: TGTGCCAGCAGTTCAAGTTCGGGAGAGCAGTACTTC. It translates to CASSSSSGEQYF. This chain links TRBV7-6 with TRBJ2-7; D may be TRBD2 (5 bases). Germline CDR1 reads SGHVS; CDR2 reads FNYEAQ. Trimming took 6 bases from V and 7 from J, leaving 13 bases between them. This CDR3 has 12 amino acids.